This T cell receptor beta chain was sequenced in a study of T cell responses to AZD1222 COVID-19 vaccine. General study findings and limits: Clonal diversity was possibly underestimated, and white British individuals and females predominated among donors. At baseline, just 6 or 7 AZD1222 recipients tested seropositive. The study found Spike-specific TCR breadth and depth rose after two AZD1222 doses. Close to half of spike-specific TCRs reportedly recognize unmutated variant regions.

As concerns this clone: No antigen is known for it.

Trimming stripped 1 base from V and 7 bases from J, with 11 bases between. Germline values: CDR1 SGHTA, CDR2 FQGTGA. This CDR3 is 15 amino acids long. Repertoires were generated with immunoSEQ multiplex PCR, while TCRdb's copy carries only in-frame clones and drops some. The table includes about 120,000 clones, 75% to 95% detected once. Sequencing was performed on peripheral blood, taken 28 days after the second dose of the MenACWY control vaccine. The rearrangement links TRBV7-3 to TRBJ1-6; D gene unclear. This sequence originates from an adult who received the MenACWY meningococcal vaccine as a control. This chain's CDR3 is CASSLRAAPNSPLHF. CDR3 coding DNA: TGTGCCAGCAGCTTAAGGGCAGCCCCAAATTCACCCCTCCACTTT.